These 8 T cell receptor beta chains came from one sample sequenced in a study of CD8 T cells in Susac syndrome. Reverse transcription of roughly 0.5 to 1 ug RNA was performed with random hexamers. Each CDR3 protein is one row after TCRdb ran MiXCR on the immunoSEQ multiplex PCR reads. The top ten hold 0.5% to 0.6% of the sample, which has about 76,000 distinct CDR3 sequences, roughly nine tenths seen once. Sequencing was done on a sample of CD8+ T cells from PBMCs. These receptors all come from a human donor with multiple sclerosis.

This clonotype has a single count. The rearrangement joins TRBV7-3 to TRBJ2-7; TRBD2 agrees at 7 bases. Germline V gene data show CDR1 as SGHTA and CDR2 as FQGTGA. The CDR3 is 15 residues long. After removal of 5 bases from V and 0 bases from J, the junction contained 7 bases not matched to a gene. The CDR3 protein is CASSPGREGSYEQYF. The CDR3 nucleotides read TGTGCCAGCAGCCCAGGGAGGGAGGGCTCCTACGAGCAGTACTTC.

Note on this clonotype: Mismatch with germline at one junction end may stem from a read error. The gene calls are TRBV6-6 and TRBJ1-2, with a weak D call TRBD1 (5 bases). CDR1 and CDR2 (germline): MNHNY, SVGAGI (reference sequence). The CDR3 has 15 amino acids. The CDR3 loop is CASTYGYGTPPGYTF. CDR3 nucleotides: TGTGCCAGCACTTACGGGTACGGGACTCCACCTGGCTACACCTTC.

The V call is TRBV27, the J call TRBJ2-3; tentatively, D is TRBD2 (5 bases). Trimming removed 6 bases from V and 5 bases from J, with 15 bases in between. In germline, CDR1 is MNHEY, CDR2 SMNVEV (reference sequence). The CDR3 spans 14 residues. CDR3 DNA: TGTGCCAGCAGCCTCGGACTCGACCTAGATACGCAGTATTTT. It yields the protein CASSLGLDLDTQYF.

V usage is TRBV20-1 and J usage is TRBJ2-1; D perhaps matches TRBD2 (6 bases). Germline-derived CDR1 and CDR2 are DFQATT and SNEGSKA (reference sequence). Trimming took off 6 bases at V and 4 bases at J, with 10 bases between the two ends. This CDR3 comprises 12 residues. This CDR3 is CSAQTRYNEQFF. The CDR3 DNA sequence: TGCAGTGCACAGACTAGATACAATGAGCAGTTCTTC.

The chain is built from TRBV2 and TRBJ1-1; 8 positions match TRBD1. CDR1 is SNHLY and CDR2 is FYNNEI in the germline V gene. Unmatched junction bases numbered 7, after V lost 10 bases and J lost 6 bases. The CDR3 totals 12 residues. The CDR3 nucleotides read TGTGCCATCCTGGACAGGGTCCCTGAAGCTTTCTTT. This sequence encodes CAILDRVPEAFF.

The chain recombines TRBV3-1 with TRBJ2-7; D possibly uses TRBD1 or TRBD2 (6 bases each). V was clipped by 0 bases and J by 0 bases, with 12 bases between them. Germline V lookup: CDR1 LGHDT, CDR2 YNNKEL (reference sequence). The CDR3 totals 16 residues. CDR3 coding DNA: TGTGCCAGCAGCCAAGAAGATGGGGGGCCCTCCTACGAGCAGTACTTC. Amino acid sequence: CASSQEDGGPSYEQYF.

The rearrangement joins TRBV28 to TRBJ1-5; D possibly corresponds to TRBD1 (6 bases). CDR3 length: 15 amino acids. The ends were cut back, 3 bases at V and 7 bases at J, with 16 bases in the middle. Germline CDR1 and CDR2: MDHEN and SYDVKM. The CDR3 DNA follows: TGTGCCAGCAGTTTTTCGACCAGGGGAGCGCAGCCCCAGCATTTT. Amino acid sequence: CASSFSTRGAQPQHF.

The rearrangement links TRBV7-6 to TRBJ2-7; tentatively, D is TRBD1 or TRBD2 (5 bases each). The germline gives CDR1 SGHVS, CDR2 FNYEAQ. Trimming removed 6 bases at V and 0 bases at J, with 12 bases between. The CDR3 has 14 amino acids. CDR3: CASSPGRYSYEQYF. In DNA form, the CDR3 reads TGTGCCAGCAGTCCGGGACGGTACTCCTACGAGCAGTACTTC.